The clone carrying this T cell receptor (beta chain) was counted many times. Its antigen is unknown. The entry originates in a study of T cell repertoires in cytomegalovirus infection. Study context: Use of recently identified HLA-C-restricted and well-studied HLA-B-restricted CMV epitopes was part of the study. It was the public TCR beta signatures that indicated both CMV infection and matching HLA type.

There are 13 residues in the CDR3. The V end was cut by 5 bases, the J end by 9 bases, with 14 bases between. Germline V gene data show CDR1 as SGHTA and CDR2 as FQGNSA. One entry per CDR3 protein results from TCRdb running MiXCR on the reads. Here the sample spans more than 250,000 distinct CDR3 sequences, 25% being singletons. Specimen: cultured PBMCs, collected from culture after CMV antigen stimulation. The sequence was collected from a human donor in good health (CMV status not recorded). Some clones in this sample may be carry-over from other donors' samples. The chain joins TRBV7-2 to TRBJ2-1; D may be TRBD1 (5 bases). CDR3 amino acids: CASSPGRDAEQFF. CDR3 DNA sequence: TGTGCCAGCAGCCCGGGCAGGGATGCTGAGCAGTTCTTC.